Below are 17 T cell receptor beta chains sequenced from a single sample in a study of cytomegalovirus exposure and HLA in healthy donors. The PCR was carried out with 60 Vbeta primers and 13 Jbeta primers. Measured with immunoSEQ multiplex PCR; TCRdb has only the in-frame clones, and not every one. The sample contains 150,000 to 200,000 clones, 76% of which appear only once. The sample was PBMCs. These receptors were collected from a male donor in good health and CMV-seronegative.

The chain joins TRBV7-8 to TRBJ1-1; no firm D call. The germline gives CDR1 SGHVS, CDR2 FQNEAQ. There are 19 residues in the CDR3. Trimming cost V 1 base and J 3 bases, with 24 bases left between them. CDR3 sequence reads: CASSLVPRPRGRRDTEAFF. DNA for the CDR3: TGTGCCAGCAGCTTAGTCCCAAGGCCAAGAGGGCGGCGTGACACTGAAGCTTTCTTT.

This rearrangement joins TRBV28 to TRBJ1-6; 9 nucleotides agree with TRBD1. Losses at the gene ends were 6 bases for V and 7 bases for J; bases not matched to a gene: 7. This CDR3 region has 15 residues. Germline V gene sequence: CDR1 MDHEN, CDR2 SYDVKM. CDR3 sequence reads: CASRGGGTGNSPLHF. CDR3 coding DNA: TGTGCCAGCAGAGGGGGGGGGACAGGGAATTCACCCCTCCACTTT.

This clone occurred a few times. The gene calls are TRBV4-1 and TRBJ1-1, with 7 nucleotides matching TRBD1. V lost 4 bases and J lost 1; bases outside the gene matches: 9. The CDR3 runs to 16 residues. CDR1 is MGHRA and CDR2 is YSYEKL in the germline V gene. In DNA form, the CDR3 reads TGCGCCAGCAGCCCCCGGGACAGATATGGGAACACTGAAGCTTTCTTT. Protein: CASSPRDRYGNTEAFF.

The rearrangement uses TRBV5-1 and TRBJ2-5; 13 positions agree with TRBD2. CDR1 is SGHRS, CDR2 YFSETQ, per germline. There are 15 residues in the CDR3. The V segment lost 4 bases and the J segment 5 bases; nucleotides outside the gene matches: 5. The CDR3 DNA reads TGCGCCAGCAGCGACGGACTAGCGGGAGTGGAGACCCAGTACTTC. Protein sequence: CASSDGLAGVETQYF.

The chain employs TRBV28 and TRBJ2-7, with 7 bases aligning to TRBD2. There are 14 residues in the CDR3. V dropped 4 bases and J dropped 2; count of bases not matched to a gene: 5. Germline assignment: CDR1 MDHEN and CDR2 SYDVKM. The CDR3 nucleotides are TGTGCCAGCAGTTCTGCGGGAGCGACCTACGAGCAGTACTTC. Translated, it gives CASSSAGATYEQYF.

V gene TRBV6-5 combines with J gene TRBJ1-1, with D tentatively TRBD1 (5 bases). This CDR3 has 13 amino acids. Trimming shortened V by 6 bases and J by 2 bases, and 10 bases separated the two germline ends. CDR1 MNHEY and CDR2 SVGAGI come from the germline V gene. This chain's CDR3 is CASSGGVNTEAFF. CDR3 nucleotides: TGTGCCAGCAGCGGGGGGGTTAACACTGAAGCTTTCTTT.

The rearrangement joins TRBV13 to TRBJ2-3; 11 bases line up with TRBD2. The CDR3 contains 16 residues. J lost 4 bases, V lost 7 bases, and 10 bases had no gene match. Looked up from germline, CDR1 is PRHDT and CDR2 is FYEKMQ (reference sequence). The CDR3 loop is CASTLRLAGSPDTQYF. The CDR3 DNA follows: TGTGCCAGCACCCTTAGACTAGCGGGGTCCCCAGATACGCAGTATTTT.

There are a few counts of this clone. The chain is built from TRBV7-8 and TRBJ2-7; tentative D call: TRBD1 (5 bases). This CDR3 spans 11 amino acids. The germline V gene has CDR1 SGHVS and CDR2 FQNEAQ. V lost 8 bases and J lost 7, with 12 bases in between. CDR3 loop: CASAAGWEQYF. In DNA form, the CDR3 reads TGTGCCAGCGCCGCAGGGTGGGAGCAGTACTTC.

This clone was seen a few times. The chain recombines TRBV19 with TRBJ2-3; a weak D match, TRBD2 (5 bases). Per germline, CDR1 LNHDA and CDR2 SQIVND (reference sequence). V was clipped by 6 bases and J by 9 bases, with 16 bases between them. CDR3 length: 13 residues. The CDR3 sequence: CASSLGPPGTQYF. DNA for the CDR3: TGTGCCAGTAGCCTCGGGCCGCCGGGGACGCAGTATTTT.

The chain employs TRBV11-2 and TRBJ2-6; the D is unclear. Germline CDR1 is SGHAT and CDR2 is FQNNGV. The CDR3 consists of 15 residues. Trimming cost V 2 bases and J 4 bases, with 9 bases left between them. In nucleotides, the CDR3 is TGTGCCAGCAGCTTACAGTTTCCCGGGGCCAACGTCCTGACTTTC. Amino acids: CASSLQFPGANVLTF.

The chain has TRBV5-6 and TRBJ1-2, with 7 bases identical to TRBD1. The trim removed 2 bases at V and 1 base at J, leaving 5 bases unmatched. Per the germline V gene, CDR1 is SGHDT and CDR2 is YYEEEE. The CDR3 loop spans 15 amino acids. The CDR3 region is CASSFRDSLNYGYTF. The DNA of the CDR3 is TGTGCCAGCAGCTTCCGGGACAGCCTTAACTATGGCTACACCTTC.

Only a few counts were recorded for this clone. This chain uses TRBV5-8 with TRBJ2-1, with 12 bases aligning to TRBD1. CDR3 length: 15 residues. Germline CDR1 and CDR2: SGHTS and YDEGEE. Germline trimming cut 2 bases from V and 9 bases from J; bases unmatched to any gene: 6. This CDR3 reads CASSFQGQGAFEQFF. The CDR3 nucleotides read TGTGCCAGCAGCTTCCAGGGACAGGGGGCGTTTGAGCAGTTCTTC.

The chain combines TRBV6-5 with TRBJ1-6, with 9 bases aligning to TRBD1. Germline assignment: CDR1 MNHEY and CDR2 SVGAGI. Germline trimming cut 2 bases from V and 8 bases from J; bases unmatched to any gene: 4. This CDR3 region has 15 residues. CDR3 sequence: CASSYGTGRHSPLHF. The CDR3 nucleotides are TGTGCCAGCAGTTACGGGACAGGGCGTCATTCACCCCTCCACTTT.

This clone has a handful of counts. The genes are TRBV18 and TRBJ2-5; TRBD2 matches 10 bases. Trimming cost V 4 bases and J 5 bases; bases outside gene matches: 13. CDR3 length: 17 amino acids. Germline V gives CDR1 KGHSH, CDR2 LQKENI. CDR3 amino acids: CASSRASGRSSGETQYF. The CDR3, as DNA: TGTGCCAGCTCACGGGCTAGCGGGAGATCCTCCGGTGAGACCCAGTACTTC.

The V gene is TRBV6-1, the J gene TRBJ2-7; weak D call: TRBD1 (6 bases). Germline V lookup: CDR1 MNHNS, CDR2 SASEGT. With 11 bases removed from V and 0 bases from J, the gap between germline ends came to 14 bases. The CDR3 length is 13 residues. Here the CDR3 reads CAARQESSYEQYF. CDR3 nucleotides: TGTGCCGCTAGACAGGAGAGCTCCTACGAGCAGTACTTC.

This chain uses TRBV18 with TRBJ2-1; 7 nucleotides agree with TRBD1. Germline assignment: CDR1 KGHSH and CDR2 LQKENI. This CDR3 has 15 residues. Trimming took 1 base from V and 5 from J; bases not matched to a gene: 5. The CDR3 DNA follows: TGTGCCAGCTCACCACGATCCGGGACAGACAATGAGCAGTTCTTC. Its protein is CASSPRSGTDNEQFF.

The rearrangement uses TRBV7-9 and TRBJ2-7; possible D gene TRBD2, 6 bases. The germline V gene encodes CDR1 SEHNR and CDR2 FQNEAQ (reference sequence). V was shortened by 7 bases and J by 3 bases, with 13 bases between the two germline ends. The CDR3 is 13 residues long. The CDR3 reads CASNSWGDYEQYF. The CDR3 DNA reads as TGTGCCAGCAATTCCTGGGGGGACTACGAGCAGTACTTC.